This TCR beta chain was captured in a study of cytomegalovirus exposure and HLA in healthy donors. Study-wide points: A later analysis revealed that TCR association rates differed between HLA loci, peaking at DRB1 and bottoming out at HLA-C. In a later analysis, most CMV-associated TCR beta chains appeared HLA-restricted. Immune exposure data for these donors was limited to CMV serostatus.

The PCR made use of 60 Vbeta and 13 Jbeta primers. Clones were sequenced by immunoSEQ multiplex PCR, and TCRdb holds only the in-frame ones, with some missing. Of under 200,000 clones listed, roughly three quarters are singletons. Trimming cost V 7 bases and J 7 bases, with 14 bases left between them. CDR3 length: 13 residues. The V gene's germline CDR1 is SGHTA and CDR2 FQGTGA. Notes on this clone: Its matching antigen is unknown.

The origin of this receptor is a male donor in good health and CMV-seropositive. The source material was PBMCs. The chain is built from TRBV7-3 and TRBJ2-1; maybe TRBD1 (6 bases). The CDR3 loop is CASNNPGTNEQFF. The CDR3 DNA sequence: TGTGCCAGCAACAACCCCGGGACAAATGAGCAGTTCTTC.